Shown below are 21 T cell receptor beta chains from a single sample sequenced in a study of T cell repertoires in cytomegalovirus infection. One entry per CDR3 protein, called by TCRdb with MiXCR from the reads. This table holds around 260,000 distinct CDR3 sequences, about a quarter found once. Source material: PBMCs. These receptor sequences come from a human donor in good health (CMV status not recorded). Some clones in this sample may be carry-over from other donors' samples.

The rearrangement links TRBV28 to TRBJ2-1, with TRBD1 as a possible D gene (6 bases). From germline, CDR1 is MDHEN and CDR2 SYDVKM. This CDR3 spans 16 amino acids. Trimming cost V 2 bases and J 10 bases, with 21 bases left between them. The CDR3 DNA is TGTGCCAGCAGTTTAGTTAATGGTCTAGTGGACAGCGAGCAGTTCTTC. It translates to CASSLVNGLVDSEQFF.

The sample holds many counts of this clonotype. The chain employs TRBV12-3 or TRBV12-4 and TRBJ1-5; D gene unclear. The CDR3 spans 16 residues. Trimming took off 5 bases at V and 3 bases at J, with 17 bases between the two ends. In nucleotides, the CDR3 is TGTGCCAGCAGTCACTACTCAGCATTTCCCAATCAGCCCCAGCATTTT. It yields the protein CASSHYSAFPNQPQHF.

In regard to this clonotype: A junction end diverges from the germline sequence, so it may reflect a read error. V and J are TRBV12-3 or TRBV12-4 and TRBJ1-5; 8 nucleotides match TRBD1. The CDR3 is made up of 14 amino acids. CDR3 region: CASSRTGSDQSQHF. CDR3 coding DNA: TGTGCCAGCAGTCGGACAGGGTCGGATCAGTCCCAGCATTTT.

This clonotype was found a few times. The chain carries TRBV2 and TRBJ2-3; 12 nucleotides match TRBD2. Germline trimming cut 9 bases from V and 1 base from J; bases unmatched to any gene: 11. Germline loops: CDR1 SNHLY, CDR2 FYNNEI. The CDR3 runs 17 residues. The CDR3 sequence: CARGALAGGLGTDTQYF. The CDR3 DNA is TGTGCCAGGGGGGCACTAGCGGGAGGTCTAGGCACAGATACGCAGTATTTT.

This chain links TRBV6-2 or TRBV6-3 with TRBJ2-3; maybe TRBD2 (5 bases). The V and J ends lost 2 bases and 2 bases respectively, with 8 bases between them. Germline CDR1 and CDR2: MNHEY and SVGEGT. This CDR3 is 14 amino acids long. This chain's CDR3 is CASSYGGHTDTQYF. Written as DNA, the CDR3 is TGTGCCAGCAGTTACGGAGGCCACACAGATACGCAGTATTTT.

This clonotype showed up just a few times. The CDR3, as DNA: TGTGCCAGCAGCGCCTACGGGGAGCAGTACTTC. Translated, it gives CASSAYGEQYF. The chain links TRBV7-2 to TRBJ2-7, with D hard to call. Trimming pared 5 bases from V and 7 bases from J, leaving 9 bases between. The CDR3 is 11 residues long. Germline assignment: CDR1 SGHTA and CDR2 FQGNSA.

This clonotype appeared a few times. The chain carries TRBV6-6 and TRBJ1-2; weak D call: TRBD1 (6 bases). The CDR3 loop spans 15 amino acids. With 6 bases removed from V and 4 bases from J, the gap between germline ends came to 18 bases. Germline V CDR1 and CDR2: MNHNY, SVGAGI (reference sequence). Written as DNA, the CDR3 is TGTGCCAGCAGCCTGAACAGGGACGGACGCTATGGCTACACCTTC. It is translated as CASSLNRDGRYGYTF.

Many counts were recorded for this clonotype. The rearrangement links TRBV7-6 to TRBJ2-7, with D unresolved. Deletions cut 5 bases from V and 2 bases from J, with 13 bases between. Looked up from germline, CDR1 is SGHVS and CDR2 is FNYEAQ. The length of the CDR3 is 14 residues. The CDR3 reads CASSPLRAPYEQYF. In DNA, the CDR3 is TGTGCCAGCAGCCCCCTTAGGGCCCCCTACGAGCAGTACTTC. Full variable domain (missing parts from reference TRBV7-6 and TRBJ2-7): GAGVSQSPRYKVTKRGQDVALRCDPISGHVSLYWYRQALGQGPEFLTYFNYEAQQDKSGLPNDRFSAERPEGSISTLTIQRTEQRDSAMYRCASSPLRAPYEQYFGPGTRLTVT.

This clonotype was detected only a few times. The genes are TRBV28 and TRBJ1-4; the D is unclear. The V gene lost 4 bases and the J gene lost 8 bases, with 14 bases spanning the gap. The CDR3 length is 14 residues. The germline V gene encodes CDR1 MDHEN and CDR2 SYDVKM. The CDR3, as DNA: TGTGCCAGCAGTTGGGGTACCCTTGGGGAAAAACTGTTTTTT. Translated: CASSWGTLGEKLFF.

This clonotype was counted between two and nine times. The chain combines TRBV5-3 with TRBJ2-1; 10 bases map to TRBD2. TRBV5-3 is placed among ORFs of uncertain function. The CDR3 spans 15 residues. V was pared by 8 bases and J by 9 bases, with 14 bases of the junction left unmatched. CDR3 sequence: CASRPEAGGPPEQFF. CDR3 nucleotide sequence: TGTGCCAGCAGACCCGAAGCGGGAGGGCCTCCTGAGCAGTTCTTC.

As regards this clonotype: A read error is possible here, since a much larger clone lies one base away. The genes are TRBV7-2 and TRBJ1-1; D unresolved. In germline, CDR1 is SGHTA, CDR2 FQGNSA. The CDR3 sequence is 14 residues long. The V and J ends lost 1 base and 8 bases respectively, with 14 bases between them. DNA for the CDR3: TGTGCCAGCAGCTTAGGGGTGAGTGAGAGGGAAGCTTTCTTT. Translating it yields CASSLGVSEREAFF. The variable domain in full, with the rest retrieved from reference TRBV7-2 and TRBJ1-1, is GAGVSQSPSNKVTEKGKDVELRCDPISGHTALYWYRQSLGQGLEFLIYFQGNSAPDKSGLPSDRFSAERTGGSVSTLTIQRTQQEDSAVYLCASSLGVSEREAFFGQGTRLTVV.

J is TRBJ1-1 and V is TRBV29-1; D remains ambiguous. The CDR3 has 12 amino acids. V dropped 4 bases and J dropped 0 bases, with 6 bases sitting between them. The germline gives CDR1 SQVTM, CDR2 ANQGSEA. The CDR3 region is CSVVPMNTEAFF. The CDR3 bases are TGCAGCGTTGTACCGATGAACACTGAAGCTTTCTTT.

Turning to this clonotype: The junction does not match germline at one end; this may be a read error. V gene TRBV27 combines with J gene TRBJ1-1; perhaps TRBD1 as D (5 bases). The germline V gene has CDR1 MNHEY and CDR2 SMNVEV (reference sequence). The CDR3 spans 14 residues. The chain's CDR3 is CASCFNGHATEAFF. CDR3 sequence (DNA): TGTGCCAGCTGTTTTAACGGACACGCCACTGAAGCTTTCTTT.

This clonotype was counted many times. The rearrangement uses TRBV7-9 and TRBJ1-6; D gene unclear. V shed 2 bases and J shed 12 bases, with 20 bases lying between them. The CDR3 is 16 amino acids. Germline-derived CDR1 and CDR2 are SEHNR and FQNEAQ (reference sequence). The DNA for the CDR3 is TGTGCCAGCAGCTTATATTCGGGCCCGCGTGAGGGACCCCTCCACTTT. Protein product: CASSLYSGPREGPLHF.

This clonotype has a count of ten or more. V gene TRBV7-9 combines with J gene TRBJ2-7; possibly TRBD1 or TRBD2 for D (5 bases each). This CDR3 is 16 amino acids long. The ends were cut back, 5 bases at V and 0 bases at J, with 17 bases in the middle. Germline V gene sequence: CDR1 SEHNR, CDR2 FQNEAQ (reference sequence). The chain's CDR3 is CASSPRGRLSSYEQYF. The CDR3 DNA follows: TGTGCCAGCAGCCCGAGGGGACGTTTAAGCTCCTACGAGCAGTACTTC.

This clonotype was found a few times. This chain connects TRBV20-1 to TRBJ2-7; perhaps TRBD2 as D (5 bases). The CDR3 contains 14 residues. Per the germline V gene, CDR1 is DFQATT and CDR2 is SNEGSKA (reference sequence). V lost 0 bases and J 1 base, leaving 10 bases between the germline ends. The CDR3 here is CSAREHLASYEQYF. The CDR3 nucleotides read TGCAGTGCTAGAGAGCACCTAGCTTCCTACGAGCAGTACTTC.

V usage is TRBV28 and J usage is TRBJ2-5; 12 nucleotides align to TRBD2. Trimming took 6 bases from V and 7 from J; bases not matched to a gene: 6. The CDR3 runs 14 residues. The germline gives CDR1 MDHEN, CDR2 SYDVKM. This CDR3 is CASSPSGGAGTQYF. The CDR3 coding sequence is TGTGCCAGCAGCCCTAGCGGGGGGGCTGGGACCCAGTACTTC.

The rearrangement joins TRBV28 to TRBJ2-1; D is unresolved. From germline, CDR1 is MDHEN and CDR2 SYDVKM. The CDR3 has 10 amino acids. V dropped 3 bases and J dropped 10 bases, with 4 bases sitting between them. CDR3 sequence (DNA): TGTGCCAGCAGTTTGAAAGAGCAGTTCTTC. Translating it yields CASSLKEQFF.

In this sample, this clonotype turned up many times. The chain uses TRBV11-2 and TRBJ2-7, with 8 bases lining up with TRBD2. This CDR3 region has 14 residues. Germline V gene sequence: CDR1 SGHAT, CDR2 FQNNGV. The trim removed 4 bases at V and 3 bases at J, leaving 5 bases unmatched. CDR3 DNA: TGTGCCAGCAGCTGGAATAGCGGGAACTACGAGCAGTACTTC. Translated: CASSWNSGNYEQYF.

This clonotype was counted at least ten times. The CDR3 loop is CATSDGDSYTGELFF. The CDR3 bases are TGTGCCACCAGTGATGGGGACAGCTACACCGGGGAGCTGTTTTTT. V and J are TRBV24-1 and TRBJ2-2, with 7 bases aligning to TRBD1. The V gene end was trimmed by 3 bases and the J gene end by 3 bases; junction bases not matched to a gene: 3. Looked up from germline, CDR1 is KGHDR and CDR2 is SFDVKD. The CDR3 runs to 15 residues.

The gene calls are TRBV28 and TRBJ2-7; D is uncertain. The CDR3 sequence is 14 residues long. Trimming removed 5 bases at V and 4 bases at J, with 15 bases between. Germline V gene data show CDR1 as MDHEN and CDR2 as SYDVKM. This chain's CDR3 is CASSPPAKRYEQYF. The CDR3 nucleotides are TGTGCCAGCAGTCCCCCTGCGAAAAGATACGAGCAGTACTTC.